This T cell receptor (beta chain) emerged from a study of blood T cell repertoires in COVID-19. Deletions cut 6 bases from V and 8 bases from J, with 11 bases between. Germline values: CDR1 LNHDA, CDR2 SQIVND (reference sequence). The CDR3 loop spans 12 amino acids. The repertoire was sequenced with immunoSEQ multiplex PCR; TCRdb's copy has only in-frame clones and lacks some. Of roughly 70,000 clones detected, about 91% appear once; the ten largest clones hold about 12%. The rearrangement links TRBV19 to TRBJ2-1; D is ambiguous. What was sequenced was peripheral blood. This clonotype originated in a human donor with active COVID-19. The donor label of this sample is uncertain. CDR3 protein: CASSPRVDEQFF. The DNA for the CDR3 is TGTGCCAGTAGCCCGCGTGTTGATGAGCAGTTCTTC.